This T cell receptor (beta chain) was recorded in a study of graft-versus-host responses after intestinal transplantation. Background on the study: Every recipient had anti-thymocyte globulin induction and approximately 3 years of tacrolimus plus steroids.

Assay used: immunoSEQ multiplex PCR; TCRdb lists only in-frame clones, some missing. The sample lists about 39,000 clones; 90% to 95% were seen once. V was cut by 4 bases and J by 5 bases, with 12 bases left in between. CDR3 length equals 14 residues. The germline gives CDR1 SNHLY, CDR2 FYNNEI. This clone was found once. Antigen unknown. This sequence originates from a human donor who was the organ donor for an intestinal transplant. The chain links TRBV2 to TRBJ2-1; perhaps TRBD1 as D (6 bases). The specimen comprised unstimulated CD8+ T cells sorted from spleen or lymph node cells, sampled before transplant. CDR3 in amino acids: CASSVQGSNNEQFF. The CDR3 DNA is TGTGCCAGCAGTGTACAGGGATCCAACAATGAGCAGTTCTTC.